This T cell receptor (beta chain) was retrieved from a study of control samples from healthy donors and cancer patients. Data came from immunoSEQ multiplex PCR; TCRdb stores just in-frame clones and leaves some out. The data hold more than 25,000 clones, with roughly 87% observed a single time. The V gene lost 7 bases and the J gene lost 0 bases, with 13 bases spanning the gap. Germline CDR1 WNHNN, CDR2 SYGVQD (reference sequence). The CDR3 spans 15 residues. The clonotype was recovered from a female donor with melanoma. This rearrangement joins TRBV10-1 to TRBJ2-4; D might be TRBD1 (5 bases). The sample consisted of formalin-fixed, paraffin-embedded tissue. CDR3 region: CASTITGLAKNIQYF. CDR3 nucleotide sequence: TGCGCCAGCACCATAACAGGTCTAGCCAAAAACATTCAGTACTTC.